The rows below give T cell receptor beta chains drawn from one sample of a study of blood T cell repertoires in COVID-19. This table comes from immunoSEQ multiplex PCR, and its TCRdb copy is limited to in-frame clones, with some not included. The sample has around 300,000 clones; under 90% are singletons. The sequenced material came from PBMCs or T cells enriched from blood (not recorded which). All receptors derive from a woman aged 55-69 years who had recovered from COVID-19. CDR3s include the opening cysteine and the closing phenylalanine or tryptophan. The order of the fields is D gene, clone size, V gene, J gene, CDR3 protein, CDR3 DNA. D genes are given only for firm matches. Expanded clones are given a class, and other clones once, few, many or no size at all.

-	-	TRBV19	TRBJ1-2	CASSGGWTASLANYGYTF	TGTGCCAGTAGTGGGGGTTGGACAGCATCCCTAGCTAACTATGGCTACACCTTC
TRBD2	-	TRBV2	TRBJ2-5	CASSGAGGETQYF	TGTGCCAGCAGTGGTGCGGGGGGGGAGACCCAGTACTTC
-	-	TRBV21-1	TRBJ1-5	CASSKKLPGGPQHF	TGTGCCAGCAGCAAAAAACTCCCCGGGGGGCCCCAGCATTTT
-	-	TRBV3-1/TRBV3-2	TRBJ2-5	CASSQGLPQETQYF	TGTGCCAGCAGCCAAGGACTACCCCAAGAGACCCAGTACTTC
-	-	TRBV6-2/TRBV6-3	TRBJ1-2	CASSYDRKNYGYTF	TGTGCCAGCAGTTACGACAGGAAGAACTATGGCTACACCTTC
-	-	TRBV29-1	TRBJ1-1	CSAGVGQGNTEAFF	TGCAGCGCTGGGGTTGGGCAGGGTAACACTGAAGCTTTCTTT
TRBD1	once	TRBV2	TRBJ2-3	CASPDLLRTGRIDTQYF	TGTGCCAGCCCCGACCTATTAAGGACAGGGAGGATAGATACGCAGTATTTT
-	-	TRBV5-1	TRBJ2-7	CASSLSFRDYEQYF	TGCGCCAGCAGCTTGAGCTTTCGGGACTACGAGCAGTACTTC
-	-	TRBV7-8	TRBJ1-1	CASSRPRNPYRPTEAFF	TGTGCCAGCAGCCGGCCGAGGAACCCATATCGCCCCACTGAAGCTTTCTTT
TRBD1	-	TRBV7-6	TRBJ2-3	CASSWDPQGAESTDTQYF	TGTGCCAGCAGCTGGGATCCGCAGGGGGCGGAGAGCACAGATACGCAGTATTTT
-	-	TRBV9	TRBJ2-1	CASSVLGTLAHNEQFF	TGTGCCAGCAGCGTCTTAGGGACTCTGGCCCACAATGAGCAGTTCTTC
TRBD1	-	TRBV9	TRBJ2-7	CASSVAEGGWYEQYF	TGTGCCAGCAGCGTAGCAGAAGGGGGCTGGTACGAGCAGTACTTC
TRBD2	-	TRBV7-3	TRBJ2-3	CASSSGGTDTQYF	TGTGCCAGCAGCTCGGGGGGAACAGATACGCAGTATTTT
-	few	TRBV9	TRBJ2-2	CASSVGRGAAGELFF	TGTGCCAGCAGCGTAGGCAGGGGGGCGGCCGGGGAGCTGTTTTTT
-	-	TRBV28	TRBJ1-1	CASSFGGEDTEAFF	TGTGCCAGCAGTTTTGGGGGGGAAGATACTGAAGCTTTCTTT
-	-	TRBV7-8	TRBJ2-3	CASSEGAGGQYF	TGTGCCAGCAGCGAGGGGGCGGGGGGACAGTATTTT
-	-	TRBV9	TRBJ1-2	CASSVDRGGDYGYTF	TGTGCCAGCAGCGTAGATCGGGGGGGTGACTATGGCTACACCTTC
-	-	TRBV2	TRBJ1-4	CASSEGLTTNEKLFF	TGTGCCAGCAGTGAAGGACTCACAACTAATGAAAAACTGTTTTTT
-	-	TRBV30	TRBJ1-4	CAWSVPRDTSEKLFF	TGTGCCTGGAGTGTACCGAGGGACACCTCTGAAAAACTGTTTTTT
TRBD1	-	TRBV11-2	TRBJ1-2	CASSLSPDRVGYGYTF	TGTGCCAGCAGCTTATCCCCGGACAGGGTCGGGTATGGCTACACCTTC
-	-	TRBV19	TRBJ1-6	CASSTPRGKDSPLHF	TGTGCCAGTAGTACCCCTCGGGGGAAAGATTCACCCCTCCACTTT
TRBD1	-	TRBV10-2	TRBJ1-5	CASASGTGADQPQHF	TGCGCCAGCGCCTCGGGGACAGGGGCGGATCAGCCCCAGCATTTT
-	-	TRBV6-1	TRBJ1-5	CASSETGSNQPQHF	TGTGCCAGCAGTGAGACGGGTAGCAATCAGCCCCAGCATTTT
-	few	TRBV4-1	TRBJ1-2	CASSTRRGSMYGYTF	TGCGCCAGCAGCACTCGTAGGGGGAGCATGTATGGCTACACCTTC
-	-	TRBV27	TRBJ1-2	CASSSGGFYGYTF	TGTGCCAGCAGTTCGGGTGGGTTCTATGGCTACACCTTC
-	-	TRBV19	TRBJ1-1	CASSYTNTEAFF	TGTGCCAGTAGTTATACAAACACTGAAGCTTTCTTT
-	-	TRBV3-1/TRBV3-2	TRBJ2-1	CASSQGTRGNEQFF	TGTGCCAGCAGCCAAGGAACTAGAGGTAATGAGCAGTTCTTC
-	-	TRBV5-8	TRBJ2-7	CASSASGTSSYEQYF	TGTGCCAGCAGCGCCTCCGGGACAAGCTCCTACGAGCAGTACTTC
-	-	TRBV5-6	TRBJ2-3	CASSLEGGTRGRDTQYF	TGTGCCAGCAGCCTGGAAGGTGGGACTAGGGGGCGGGATACGCAGTATTTT
TRBD2	-	TRBV6-2/TRBV6-3	TRBJ2-5	CASSRLTSGGGRETQYF	TGTGCCAGCAGTCGCCTGACTAGCGGGGGGGGCCGCGAGACCCAGTACTTC
-	-	TRBV2	TRBJ2-1	CASRGPPQADEQFF	TGTGCCAGCAGGGGTCCCCCTCAGGCTGATGAGCAGTTCTTC
-	once	TRBV5-8	TRBJ2-1	CASSLRQYNEQFF	TGTGCCAGCAGCTTACGACAGTACAATGAGCAGTTCTTC
TRBD2	-	TRBV6-6	TRBJ2-3	CASSPTWTSGRGDTQYF	TGTGCCAGCAGTCCCACGTGGACTAGCGGGAGAGGAGATACGCAGTATTTT
-	-	TRBV10-3	TRBJ2-5	CAISESSGGRETQYF	TGTGCCATCAGTGAGTCCAGCGGAGGTAGGGAGACCCAGTACTTC
TRBD2	-	TRBV10-1	TRBJ2-7	CASSEGTSGEQYF	TGCGCCAGCAGTGAGGGGACTAGCGGCGAGCAGTACTTC
-	-	TRBV5-1	TRBJ1-1	CASREQGNTEAFF	TGCGCCAGCCGGGAACAGGGGAACACTGAAGCTTTCTTT
TRBD1	-	TRBV28	TRBJ1-4	CASREQGGGEKLFF	TGTGCCAGCAGGGAACAGGGGGGAGGTGAAAAACTGTTTTTT
-	-	TRBV9	TRBJ1-2	CASSLKNQGQPYGYTF	TGTGCCAGCAGCCTAAAGAACCAGGGCCAGCCCTATGGCTACACCTTC
-	once	TRBV6-5	TRBJ2-5	CASSYDVRTEETQYF	TGTGCCAGCAGTTACGACGTCCGTACAGAGGAGACCCAGTACTTC
-	-	TRBV28	TRBJ1-1	CASSRTPGGNTEAFF	TGTGCCAGCAGTCGCACCCCCGGGGGGAACACTGAAGCTTTCTTT
-	-	TRBV11-2	TRBJ1-5	CASSLGRGGNQPQHF	TGTGCCAGCAGCTTGGGGAGGGGAGGGAATCAGCCCCAGCATTTT
-	-	TRBV29-1	TRBJ2-5	CSVEPGGEETQYF	TGCAGCGTTGAACCTGGCGGGGAAGAGACCCAGTACTTC
-	-	TRBV10-3	TRBJ1-3	CAISRGGGSGNTIYF	TGTGCCATCAGTAGAGGGGGGGGCTCTGGAAACACCATATATTTT
-	-	TRBV6-4	TRBJ1-5	CASSEFFGSNQPQHF	TGTGCCAGCAGTGAGTTTTTCGGGAGCAATCAGCCCCAGCATTTT
TRBD1	few	TRBV5-3	TRBJ1-5	CARSPDRGRRNQPQHF	TGTGCCAGAAGCCCGGACAGGGGAAGGCGCAATCAGCCCCAGCATTTT
TRBD1	few	TRBV5-5	TRBJ2-5	CASSLSPRQGETQYF	TGTGCCAGCAGCCTATCCCCAAGACAGGGGGAGACCCAGTACTTC
-	-	TRBV4-2	TRBJ1-1	CASSQEEASEAFF	TGTGCCAGCAGCCAAGAAGAGGCATCTGAAGCTTTCTTT
-	once	TRBV20-1	TRBJ1-3	CSASRTVGNTIYF	TGCAGTGCTAGTCGGACAGTTGGAAACACCATATATTTT
-	-	TRBV7-9	TRBJ2-5	CASSPRTGREETQYF	TGTGCCAGCAGCCCACGGACAGGGCGGGAGGAGACCCAGTACTTC
-	-	TRBV28	TRBJ1-4	CASSFQRIKLFF	TGTGCCAGCAGTTTCCAGAGGATAAAACTGTTTTTT
-	once	TRBV28	TRBJ2-3	CASSPAGQFSTDTQYF	TGTGCCAGCAGCCCTGCTGGGCAGTTCTCCACAGATACGCAGTATTTT
-	-	TRBV7-5	TRBJ1-2	CASYDRTGVKYGYTF	TGTGCCAGCTACGACAGGACAGGCGTAAAATATGGCTACACCTTC
-	-	TRBV5-1	TRBJ2-5	CASTIAYGTQETQYF	TGCGCCAGCACCATAGCGTATGGTACCCAAGAGACCCAGTACTTC
TRBD1	few	TRBV7-9	TRBJ2-7	CASSPGQGPLNEQYF	TGTGCCAGCAGCCCTGGACAGGGGCCCCTTAACGAGCAGTACTTC